This T cell receptor (beta chain) was found in a study of blood T cell repertoires in COVID-19. About the study: The United States, Italy and Spain supplied acute and convalescent COVID-19 samples.

The assay was immunoSEQ multiplex PCR, and TCRdb's table has in-frame clones only and misses some. The table has 400,000 or so clones, roughly 90% seen once. This clone has more than one count but fewer than ten. Germline loops: CDR1 SGHRS, CDR2 YFSETQ. CDR3 length equals 16 residues. V was pared by 3 bases and J by 3 bases, with 5 bases of the junction left unmatched. This receptor was identified in a woman aged 40 to 50 with COVID-19, enrolled during active disease. The sequencing input was peripheral blood. The rearrangement links TRBV5-1 to TRBJ1-3; TRBD1 aligns across 11 bases. The CDR3 spells CASSSTGQGGGNTIYF. In DNA, the CDR3 is TGCGCCAGCAGCTCAACGGGACAGGGGGGTGGAAACACCATATATTTT.